The 20 T cell receptor beta chains below all came from one sample that was sequenced in a study of blood T cell repertoires in COVID-19. Clones were sequenced by immunoSEQ multiplex PCR, and TCRdb holds only the in-frame ones, with some missing. Here the sample spans 100,000 to 150,000 clones, about 90% being singletons. The sequencing sample was made of peripheral blood. These receptors all stem from a woman between 50 and 59 years old with active or convalescent COVID-19.

J is TRBJ2-1 and V is TRBV12-2; TRBD2 is taken as the D call from the table, unchecked against the DNA. TRBV12-2 is assigned pseudogene status. The length of the CDR3 is 19 residues. The CDR3 protein is CASRLVRDGAGMPYNEQFF. The CDR3 DNA is TGTGCAAGTCGCTTAGTTCGCGATGGAGCGGGGATGCCCTACAATGAGCAGTTCTTC.

The rearrangement joins TRBV18 to TRBJ1-3; D is unresolved. V shed 3 bases and J shed 1 base, with 7 bases lying between them. From germline, CDR1 is KGHSH and CDR2 LQKENI. The CDR3 runs to 14 residues. CDR3 region: CASSPSRSGNTIYF. CDR3 bases: TGTGCCAGCTCACCCTCCAGGTCTGGAAACACCATATATTTT.

The V and J genes are TRBV18 and TRBJ1-2, with 11 bases that match TRBD1. V dropped 4 bases and J dropped 3; count of bases not matched to a gene: 7. CDR1 and CDR2 (germline): KGHSH, LQKENI. The CDR3 extends over 16 amino acids. The CDR3 region has the DNA TGTGCCAGCTCACAGAGGACAGGGGGCCTTCACTATGGCTACACCTTC. Protein sequence: CASSQRTGGLHYGYTF. Looking up the rest from reference TRBV18 and TRBJ1-2 gives the full variable domain: NAGVMQNPRHLVRRRGQEARLRCSPMKGHSHVYWYRQLPEEGLKFMVYLQKENIIDESGMPKERFSAEFPKEGPSILRIQQVVRGDSAAYFCASSQRTGGLHYGYTFGSGTRLTVV.

The chain combines TRBV5-1 with TRBJ2-5; 7 bases agree with TRBD2. From germline, CDR1 is SGHRS and CDR2 YFSETQ. The V segment lost 1 base and the J segment 5 bases; nucleotides outside the gene matches: 14. The CDR3 covers 17 residues. In nucleotides, the CDR3 is TGCGCCAGCAGCTTGTGGGGAGGGGCAGGGTTCGAGGAGACCCAGTACTTC. It yields the protein CASSLWGGAGFEETQYF.

About this clone itself: Additional DNA sequences in this sample encode the identical CDR3. The rearrangement uses TRBV28 and TRBJ1-5, with no clear D. V was cut by 4 bases and J by 5 bases, with 3 bases left in between. CDR1 is MDHEN, CDR2 SYDVKM, per germline. This CDR3 has 11 amino acids. CDR3 nucleotides: TGTGCCAGCAGTTCCTATCAGCCCCAGCATTTT. It yields the protein CASSSYQPQHF.

The chain combines TRBV30 with TRBJ2-7; D not resolved. The CDR3 is made up of 11 amino acids. Germline V gene lookup returns CDR1 GTSNPN and CDR2 SVGIG (reference sequence). Trimming shortened V by 5 bases and J by 3 bases, and 8 bases separated the two germline ends. The CDR3, as DNA: TGTGCCTGGGCCTCTAACTACGAGCAGTACTTC. It codes for CAWASNYEQYF.

This sequence joins TRBV7-3 and TRBJ2-7, with D maybe TRBD1 (5 bases). Looked up from germline, CDR1 is SGHTA and CDR2 is FQGTGA. The CDR3 is made up of 16 amino acids. The V and J ends lost 3 bases and 4 bases respectively, with 19 bases between them. CDR3 DNA: TGTGCCAGCAGCTTGCAGCTAAAACAGGCCTTATACGAGCAGTACTTC. This sequence encodes CASSLQLKQALYEQYF.

This clone has a handful of counts. The V call is TRBV7-9, the J call TRBJ2-7, with a tentative D call TRBD2 (5 bases). Deletions cut 3 bases from V and 5 bases from J, with 11 bases between. The CDR3 sequence is 13 residues long. Germline V gene lookup returns CDR1 SEHNR and CDR2 FQNEAQ (reference sequence). The CDR3 nucleotides read TGTGCCAGCAGCTTCGGGGTAGCCGACGAGCAGTACTTC. It specifies CASSFGVADEQYF.

The chain links TRBV7-9 to TRBJ2-3; perhaps TRBD2 as D (6 bases). The CDR3 totals 15 residues. Trimming stripped 1 base from V and 9 bases from J, with 17 bases between. Germline V CDR1 and CDR2: SEHNR, FQNEAQ (reference sequence). CDR3 sequence reads: CASSLVRGVVWTQYF. CDR3 DNA: TGTGCCAGCAGCTTAGTACGCGGGGTGGTTTGGACGCAGTATTTT. The complete variable domain, with remaining parts taken from reference TRBV7-9 and TRBJ2-3, reads DTGVSQNPRHKITKRGQNVTFRCDPISEHNRLYWYRQTLGQGPEFLTYFQNEAQLEKSRLLSDRFSAERPKGSFSTLEIQRTEQGDSAMYLCASSLVRGVVWTQYFGPGTRLTVL.

As DNA, the CDR3 is TGTGCCAGCAGCTTATATGTAAGGGGGAGGGCCCTCCCAGAGACCCAGTACTTC. It is translated as CASSLYVRGRALPETQYF. The chain joins TRBV7-2 to TRBJ2-5; tentatively, D is TRBD2 (7 bases). Trimming removed 2 bases from V and 4 bases from J, with 23 bases in between. Germline CDR1 reads SGHTA; CDR2 reads FQGNSA. The CDR3 is 18 amino acids.

The V gene is TRBV7-2, the J gene TRBJ2-2, with 8 bases matching TRBD1. CDR1 SGHTA and CDR2 FQGNSA come from the germline V gene. J gave up 5 bases and V 4 bases, and 0 bases lay outside the gene matches. The CDR3 loop spans 13 amino acids. The CDR3 loop reads CASSWTGTGELFF. The CDR3 DNA follows: TGTGCCAGCAGCTGGACAGGGACCGGGGAGCTGTTTTTT.

V and J are TRBV20-1 and TRBJ2-3; 8 bases line up with TRBD2. This CDR3 has 11 residues. CDR1 is DFQATT and CDR2 is SNEGSKA in the germline V gene (reference sequence). This CDR3 is CSGGGSNTQYF. The CDR3 bases are TGCAGCGGGGGGGGCTCCAATACGCAGTATTTT.

The chain uses TRBV19 and TRBJ1-2; the D is unclear. The CDR3 is 14 residues long. The V gene lost 3 bases and the J gene lost 0 bases, with 8 bases spanning the gap. Germline lookup yields CDR1 LNHDA and CDR2 SQIVND (reference sequence). The CDR3: CASSIGLTNYGYTF. DNA for the CDR3: TGTGCCAGTAGTATTGGCCTGACTAACTATGGCTACACCTTC.

V gene TRBV7-2 combines with J gene TRBJ2-5, with a weak D call TRBD1 (5 bases). CDR3 length equals 14 residues. Germline CDR1 reads SGHTA; CDR2 reads FQGNSA. Trimming removed 5 bases at V and 1 base at J, with 11 bases between. The CDR3 bases are TGTGCCAGCAGCCCGACAGCTATCCAAGAGACCCAGTACTTC. Encoded protein: CASSPTAIQETQYF.

The CDR3 loop reads CASSPRTGGYTEAFF. The CDR3 region has the DNA TGTGCCAGCAGTCCTAGGACAGGGGGATACACTGAAGCTTTCTTT. The V and J genes are TRBV28 and TRBJ1-1; 10 bases agree with TRBD1. CDR1 and CDR2 (germline): MDHEN, SYDVKM. V lost 5 bases and J lost 3; bases outside the gene matches: 6. This CDR3 contains 15 residues.

This chain links TRBV28 with TRBJ1-5; D is uncertain. V lost 4 bases and J lost 0, with 7 bases in between. This CDR3 has 14 amino acids. Germline V gives CDR1 MDHEN, CDR2 SYDVKM. Written as DNA, the CDR3 is TGTGCCAGCAGTTCCCAGTATAGCAATCAGCCCCAGCATTTT. Translating gives CASSSQYSNQPQHF. Full variable domain (rest looked up from reference TRBV28 and TRBJ1-5): DVKVTQSSRYLVKRTGEKVFLECVQDMDHENMFWYRQDPGLGLRLIYFSYDVKMKEKGDIPEGYSVSREKKERFSLILESASTNQTSMYLCASSSQYSNQPQHFGDGTRLSIL.

V is TRBV19 and J is TRBJ1-5; TRBD1 might be the D (6 bases). The germline CDR1 and CDR2 sequences are LNHDA and SQIVND (reference sequence). The CDR3 consists of 15 residues. Trimming shortened V by 4 bases and J by 3 bases, and 13 bases separated the two germline ends. The CDR3 here is CASSKAGALNQPQHF. The DNA of the CDR3 is TGTGCCAGTAGTAAGGCAGGGGCCCTCAATCAGCCCCAGCATTTT.

The chain recombines TRBV30 with TRBJ1-4; D remains ambiguous. The CDR3 is 14 residues long. The V gene lost 3 bases and the J gene lost 7 bases, with 15 bases spanning the gap. Germline V gene data show CDR1 as GTSNPN and CDR2 as SVGIG (reference sequence). The CDR3 reads CAWRPGGLGEKLFF. The CDR3 DNA follows: TGTGCCTGGAGACCGGGAGGTCTGGGTGAAAAACTGTTTTTT.

The genes are TRBV7-2 and TRBJ2-5; a weak D match, TRBD1 (6 bases). The V gene lost 5 bases and the J gene lost 0 bases, with 13 bases spanning the gap. Germline V lookup: CDR1 SGHTA, CDR2 FQGNSA. The CDR3 covers 15 residues. CDR3: CASSETGQHQETQYF. DNA of the CDR3: TGTGCCAGCAGCGAAACGGGACAACACCAAGAGACCCAGTACTTC.

Here the CDR3 DNA reads TGTGCCAGCAGTTTCGGCGGCCGCAATCAGCCCCAGCATTTT. Its translation: CASSFGGRNQPQHF. The chain carries TRBV27 and TRBJ1-5; D remains unclear. The CDR3 is 14 residues long. The germline V gene encodes CDR1 MNHEY and CDR2 SMNVEV (reference sequence). Trimming took 3 bases from V and 2 from J, leaving 8 bases between them.